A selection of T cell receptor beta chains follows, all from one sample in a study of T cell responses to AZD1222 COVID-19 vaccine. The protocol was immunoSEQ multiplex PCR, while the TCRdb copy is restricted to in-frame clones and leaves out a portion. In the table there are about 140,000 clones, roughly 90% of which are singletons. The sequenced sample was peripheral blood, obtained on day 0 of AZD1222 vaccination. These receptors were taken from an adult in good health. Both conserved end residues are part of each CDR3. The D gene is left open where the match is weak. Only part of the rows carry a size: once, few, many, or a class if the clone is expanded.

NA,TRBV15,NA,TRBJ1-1,TGTGCCACCAGCAGAGGAACTCCGACGGTGAACACTGAAGCTTTCTTT,CATSRGTPTVNTEAFF
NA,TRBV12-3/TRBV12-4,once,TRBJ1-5,TGTGCCAGCAGTTTGAGTTTTCATCAGCCCCAGCATTTT,CASSLSFHQPQHF
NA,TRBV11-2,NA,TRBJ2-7,TGTGCCAGCAGCTGGGGAGGCTCCTACGAGCAGTACTTC,CASSWGGSYEQYF
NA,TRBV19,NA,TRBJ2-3,TGTGCCAGTAGTTCCAGACAAGGCCTCCACCCCGTGACAGATACGCAGTATTTT,CASSSRQGLHPVTDTQYF
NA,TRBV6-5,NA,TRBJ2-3,TGTGCCAGCAGTTACGCAGTCTTCTCAGATACGCAGTATTTT,CASSYAVFSDTQYF
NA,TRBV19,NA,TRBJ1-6,TGTGCCAGTAGTGACCGGGGCCTGAGCTCCTATAATTCACCCCTCCACTTT,CASSDRGLSSYNSPLHF
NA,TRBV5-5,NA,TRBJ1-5,TGTGCCAGCAGCTTGGTTCCTTTGGGCAATCAGCCCCAGCATTTT,CASSLVPLGNQPQHF
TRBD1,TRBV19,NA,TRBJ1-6,TGTGCCAGTAGTACTCCGGGACAGGATAATTCACCCCTCCACTTT,CASSTPGQDNSPLHF
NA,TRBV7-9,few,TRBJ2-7,TGTGCCAGCAGCCCTTCGACAGGACGATACTACGAGCAGTACTTC,CASSPSTGRYYEQYF
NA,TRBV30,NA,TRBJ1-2,TGTGCCTGGAGTTGGCCCGACGGCTATGGCTACACCTTC,CAWSWPDGYGYTF
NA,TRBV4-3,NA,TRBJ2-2,TGCGCCAGCAGCCAGGACCCCCCAACGTTTAGGGCGGCGAACACCGGGGAGCTGTTTTTT,CASSQDPPTFRAANTGELFF
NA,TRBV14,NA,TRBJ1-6,TGTGCCAGCAGCCAATATACGGGGAATAATTCACCCCTCCACTTT,CASSQYTGNNSPLHF
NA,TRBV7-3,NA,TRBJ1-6,TGTGCCAGCAGCTTAAATAATAATTCACCCCTCCACTTT,CASSLNNNSPLHF
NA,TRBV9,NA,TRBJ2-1,TGTGCCAGCAGCGTAGGGACCTTGTCAGGGCATGAGCAGTTCTTC,CASSVGTLSGHEQFF
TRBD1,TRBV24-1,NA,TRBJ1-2,TGTGCCACCAGTGATACGGGACAGGCGTTCGCTGGCTACACCTTC,CATSDTGQAFAGYTF
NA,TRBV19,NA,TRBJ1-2,TGTGCCACCTCTCCTGGGGGCCGCGGGAGCTATGGCTACACCTTC,CATSPGGRGSYGYTF
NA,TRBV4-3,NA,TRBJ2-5,TGCGCCAGCAGCCAAGGACTGGAGGGGTTCCAGACCCAGTACTTC,CASSQGLEGFQTQYF
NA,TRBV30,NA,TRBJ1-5,TGTGCCTGGAGTGTAGGGACCGGCAATCAGCCCCAGCATTTT,CAWSVGTGNQPQHF
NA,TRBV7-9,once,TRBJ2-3,TGTGCCAGCAGCTCCGATGGGGGACGCACAGATACGCAGTATTTT,CASSSDGGRTDTQYF
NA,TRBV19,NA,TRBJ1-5,TGTGCCAGTAACGAAAGCGGGATGAGCAATCAGCCCCAGCATTTT,CASNESGMSNQPQHF
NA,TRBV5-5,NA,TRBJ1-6,TGTGCCAGCAGCTCATCCCTGGACGGGATCAGACCCCTCCACTTT,CASSSSLDGIRPLHF
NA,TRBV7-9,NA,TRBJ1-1,TGTGCCAGCAGCTTAGTGGCAGAGAACACTGAAGCTTTCTTT,CASSLVAENTEAFF
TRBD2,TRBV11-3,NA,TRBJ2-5,TGTGCCAGCAGCTCCCCAACTAGCGGGAGAGGGGTGGAGACCCAGTACTTC,CASSSPTSGRGVETQYF
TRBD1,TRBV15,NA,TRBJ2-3,TGTGCCACCAGCAGAGATTCCGGTGACAGGGGGTTTACCAACACAGATACGCAGTATTTT,CATSRDSGDRGFTNTDTQYF
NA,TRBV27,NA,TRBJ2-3,TGTGCCAGCAGTTTATGGGCTCTCACAGATACGCAGTATTTT,CASSLWALTDTQYF
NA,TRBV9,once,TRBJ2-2,TGTGCCAGCAGCCCTTCGACTGGCTATTGGGAGCTGTTTTTT,CASSPSTGYWELFF
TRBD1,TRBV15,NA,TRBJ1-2,TGTGCCACCAGCAGAAGCCCTTTCCTCGGGACAGGGACTGGCTACACCTTC,CATSRSPFLGTGTGYTF
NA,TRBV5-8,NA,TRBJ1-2,TGTGCCAGCAGCTTGGGTACAGGAGCTAACTATGGCTACACCTTC,CASSLGTGANYGYTF
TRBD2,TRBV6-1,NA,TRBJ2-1,TGTGCCAGCAGTGAGAGCGGGAGCTCCTACAATGAGCAGTTCTTC,CASSESGSSYNEQFF
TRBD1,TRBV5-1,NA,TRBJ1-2,TGCGCCAGCAGCCTGGGACAGTATGGCTACACCTTC,CASSLGQYGYTF
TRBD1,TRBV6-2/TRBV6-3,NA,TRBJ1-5,TGTGCCAGCAGCTTAACAAGCGCCGGGACAGGGGTGAATCAGCCCCAGCATTTT,CASSLTSAGTGVNQPQHF
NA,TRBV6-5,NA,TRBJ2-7,TGTGCCAGCAGTTACTCGGGGGACTACGAGCAGTACTTC,CASSYSGDYEQYF
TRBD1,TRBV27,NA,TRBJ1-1,TGTGCCAGCAGTTTAGGGGACAGTTTGAACACTGAAGCTTTCTTT,CASSLGDSLNTEAFF
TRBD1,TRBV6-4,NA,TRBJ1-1,TGTGCCAGCAGTGGACAGGGGAACACTGAAGCTTTCTTT,CASSGQGNTEAFF
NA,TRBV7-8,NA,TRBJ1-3,TGTGCCAGCACCGTACAACGGACAGCTGGAAACACCATATATTTT,CASTVQRTAGNTIYF
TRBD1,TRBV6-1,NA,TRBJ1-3,TGTGCCAGCAGTGAAGAGGGGGCGGGCGGAAACACCATATATTTT,CASSEEGAGGNTIYF
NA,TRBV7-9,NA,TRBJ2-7,TGTGCCAGCGCCCGGGAACCCGTCGAGCAGTACTTC,CASAREPVEQYF
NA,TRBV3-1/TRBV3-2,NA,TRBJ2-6,TGTGCCAGCAGCCAAGCCCTCTCTGGGGCCAACGTCCTGACTTTC,CASSQALSGANVLTF
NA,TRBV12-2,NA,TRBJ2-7,TGTGCAAGTCGCTTAGCGCCGGCCGCGGATAGCTCCTACGAGCAGTACTTC,CASRLAPAADSSYEQYF
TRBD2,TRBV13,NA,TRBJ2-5,TGTGCCAGCAGCTTAGCCCGGACTAGCCGGGAGGAGACCCAGTACTTC,CASSLARTSREETQYF
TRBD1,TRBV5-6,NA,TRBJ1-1,TGTGCCAGCAGCCCTCTGGGACAGTCCACTGAAGCTTTCTTT,CASSPLGQSTEAFF
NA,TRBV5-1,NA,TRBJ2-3,TGCGCCAGCAGCTTGATCGGGGTGGTTAGAGATACGCAGTATTTT,CASSLIGVVRDTQYF
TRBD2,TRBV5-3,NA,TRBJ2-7,TGTGCCAGAAGCCGAGAACTAGCGCCATGCTCCTACGAGCAGTACTTC,CARSRELAPCSYEQYF
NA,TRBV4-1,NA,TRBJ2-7,TGCGCCAGCAGCCAAGAAAGAGGGCTAGTTGGGGAGCAGTACTTC,CASSQERGLVGEQYF
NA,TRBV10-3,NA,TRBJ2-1,TGTGCCATCAGTGATCGGGACCCGGGCTCATACAATGAGCAGTTCTTC,CAISDRDPGSYNEQFF
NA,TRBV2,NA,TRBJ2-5,TGTGCCAGCAGTGAAAGGGGGAGAACAGTGTGGGAGACCCAGTACTTC,CASSERGRTVWETQYF
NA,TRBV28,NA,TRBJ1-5,TGTGCCAGCAGTCATCTGACAGGTCTAGGTAATCAGCCCCAGCATTTT,CASSHLTGLGNQPQHF
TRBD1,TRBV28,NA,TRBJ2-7,TGTGCCAGCAGTCCAACGACAGGGACCTACGAGCAGTACTTC,CASSPTTGTYEQYF
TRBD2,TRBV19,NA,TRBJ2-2,TGTGCCAGTAAGGTCCGGGAGGGTCACACCGGGGAGCTGTTTTTT,CASKVREGHTGELFF
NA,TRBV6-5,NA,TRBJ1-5,TGTGCCAGCAGTTACCGGGACAGCAATCAGCCCCAGCATTTT,CASSYRDSNQPQHF
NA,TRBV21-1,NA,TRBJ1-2,TGTGCCAGCAGAGGGACTAACTATGGCTACACCTTC,CASRGTNYGYTF
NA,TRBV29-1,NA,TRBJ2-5,TGCAGCACAGTGGGGGGCCTTATGACAGAGACCCAGTACTTC,CSTVGGLMTETQYF
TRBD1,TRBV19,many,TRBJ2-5,TGTGCCAGTAGTATAGACAGGGGGCAAGAGACCCAGTACTTC,CASSIDRGQETQYF
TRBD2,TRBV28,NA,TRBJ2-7,TGTGCCAGCAGTTTGCCGCAGCCAGCGGGATGGGAGGAGCAGTACTTC,CASSLPQPAGWEEQYF
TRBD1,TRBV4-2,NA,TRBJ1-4,TGTGCCAGCAGCCCCGGGACAGGGAATGAAAAACTGTTTTTT,CASSPGTGNEKLFF
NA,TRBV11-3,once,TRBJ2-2,TGTGCCAGCAGCTTACAGGGTGTCACCGGGGAGCTGTTTTTT,CASSLQGVTGELFF
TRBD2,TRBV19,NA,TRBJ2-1,TGTGCCAGTAGGGGACTAGCGGGAGAGTTGGACAATGAGCAGTTCTTC,CASRGLAGELDNEQFF
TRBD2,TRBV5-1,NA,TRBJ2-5,TGCGCCAGCAGCCTCCTGCCCGGACAGGCGGGAGGGGAGACCCAGTACTTC,CASSLLPGQAGGETQYF
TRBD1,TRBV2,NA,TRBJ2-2,TGTGCCACCTTACCCGGGACAGGGTGGACCGGGGAGCTGTTTTTT,CATLPGTGWTGELFF
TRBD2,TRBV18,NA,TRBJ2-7,TGTGCCAGCTCACCAAAAGCGGGGCACTCCTACGAGCAGTACTTC,CASSPKAGHSYEQYF